One sample yielded the 7 T cell receptor beta chains listed below, sequenced in a study of T cells in Graves' hyperthyroidism and ophthalmopathy. TCR beta CDR3 region amplification was performed from RNA transcripts. HTBI primers were employed in a first-round RT-PCR of the TCR CDR3. TCRdb reprocessed the multiplex PCR reads via MiXCR and lists one record per CDR3 protein. Found here are about 350,000 distinct CDR3 sequences, about 17% of them singletons; the top ten hold 34%. The specimen was blood. All receptors derive from a woman between 25 and 40 years old with Graves' hyperthyroidism that later progressed to Graves' ophthalmopathy.

The rearrangement uses TRBV28 and TRBJ2-3; D is possibly TRBD1 or TRBD2 (6 bases each). The CDR3 runs to 15 residues. Germline V gene sequence: CDR1 MDHEN, CDR2 SYDVKM. The V end lost 6 bases, the J end lost 0 bases, and 13 bases lay between the germline ends. CDR3 sequence: CASRGGHFSTDTQYF. For the CDR3, the DNA is TGTGCCAGCAGGGGGGGACACTTCAGCACAGATACGCAGTATTTT.

This clonotype was picked up a small number of times. The chain has TRBV5-1 and TRBJ2-5; TRBD2 aligns across 13 bases. V was clipped by 1 base and J by 5 bases; unmatched bases: 5. CDR1 is SGHRS and CDR2 is YFSETQ in the germline V gene. The CDR3 covers 16 residues. The CDR3: CASSLLGTSGTETQYF. DNA of the CDR3: TGCGCCAGCAGCTTGCTGGGGACTAGCGGGACGGAGACCCAGTACTTC.

This clonotype has at least ten counts. This sequence joins TRBV28 and TRBJ2-4, with D possibly called TRBD1 or TRBD2 (6 bases each). Germline values: CDR1 MDHEN, CDR2 SYDVKM. The CDR3 is 19 residues long. V gave up 3 bases and J gave up 0 bases, with 21 bases separating them. In DNA form, the CDR3 reads TGTGCCAGCAGTTTGGGGGGCGCGGGCTGGGGGTCAGCCAAAAACATTCAGTACTTC. This sequence encodes CASSLGGAGWGSAKNIQYF.

About this clonotype: Given a much more abundant clone one base away, this may be a read error. The J gene is TRBJ2-1, the V gene TRBV12-3 or TRBV12-4, with 10 bases that match TRBD2. The CDR3 is 15 residues long. The DNA for the CDR3 is TGTGCCAGCAGGCCAGGGACTAGCGCAGACAATGAGCAGCTCTTC. Encoded protein: CASRPGTSADNEQLF.

This clonotype was seen a handful of times. This chain uses TRBV27 with TRBJ2-1; D possibly corresponds to TRBD2 (6 bases). V shed 3 bases and J shed 6 bases, with 15 bases lying between them. The CDR3 runs to 15 residues. Germline values: CDR1 MNHEY, CDR2 SMNVEV (reference sequence). The CDR3 nucleotides read TGTGCCAGCAGTTTGGTGGCGGGATGGGGCAATGAGCAGTTCTTC. It is translated as CASSLVAGWGNEQFF.

In this sample, this clonotype turned up many times. The rearrangement links TRBV20-1 to TRBJ2-1; tentative D call: TRBD2 (5 bases). Germline values: CDR1 DFQATT, CDR2 SNEGSKA (reference sequence). V was shortened by 3 bases and J by 0 bases, with 9 bases between the two germline ends. The CDR3 has 14 residues. DNA of the CDR3: TGCAGTGCTAGGTCGGGAAGCTCCTACAATGAGCAGTTCTTC. Protein sequence: CSARSGSSYNEQFF.

In this sample, this clonotype turned up a few times. The chain employs TRBV6-5 and TRBJ1-1; D gene ambiguous. The CDR3 length is 13 residues. Trimming took 2 bases from V and 5 from J, leaving 9 bases between them. Germline CDR1 MNHEY, CDR2 SVGAGI. The chain's CDR3 is CASSYEAWTEAFF. The CDR3 coding sequence is TGTGCCAGCAGTTACGAAGCGTGGACTGAAGCTTTCTTT.